This TCR beta chain emerged from a study of T-cell memory formation after mild COVID-19. Broader study findings: Shrinking CD4+ clones resided mostly in CM and EM, and CD8+ ones in EMRA. Several responding clones turned up in pre-infection memory, indicating that cross-reactive memory may have taken part.

This CDR3 has 12 residues. V lost 2 bases and J lost 2, with 4 bases in between. The germline gives CDR1 MGHDK, CDR2 SYGVNS. About this clonotype: Its matching antigen is unknown.

TCRdb re-called the 5' RACE reads through MiXCR, storing one row per CDR3 protein. The sample lists over 400,000 distinct CDR3 sequences, 20% to 25% seen once, with 13% in the top ten. The source is an adult woman who had mild COVID-19 (a few samples of this study predate the infection). Cell type and time point are not known. The material sequenced was PBMCs or a T cell subset sorted from them (not recorded which). This chain connects TRBV25-1 to TRBJ2-7; D is undetermined. In DNA form, the CDR3 reads TGTGCCAGCAGTGAAGGACCCTACGAGCAGTACTTC. Translation gives CASSEGPYEQYF.